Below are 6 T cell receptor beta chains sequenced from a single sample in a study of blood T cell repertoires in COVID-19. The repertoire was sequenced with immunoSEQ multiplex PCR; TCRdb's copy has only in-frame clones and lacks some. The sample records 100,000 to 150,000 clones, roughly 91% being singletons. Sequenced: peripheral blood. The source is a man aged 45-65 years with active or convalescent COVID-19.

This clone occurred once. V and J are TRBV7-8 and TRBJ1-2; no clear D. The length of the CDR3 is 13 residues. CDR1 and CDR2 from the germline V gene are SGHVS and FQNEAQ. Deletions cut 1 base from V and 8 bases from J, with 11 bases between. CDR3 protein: CASSLGPLGGYTF. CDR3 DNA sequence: TGTGCCAGCAGCTTAGGCCCGCTCGGGGGCTACACCTTC.

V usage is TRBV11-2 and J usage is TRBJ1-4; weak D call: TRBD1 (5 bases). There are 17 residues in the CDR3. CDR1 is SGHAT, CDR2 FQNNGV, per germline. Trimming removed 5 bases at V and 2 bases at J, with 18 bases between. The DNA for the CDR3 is TGTGCCAGCAGCCCAAGACAGTTCGGATCTACTAATGAAAAACTGTTTTTT. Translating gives CASSPRQFGSTNEKLFF.

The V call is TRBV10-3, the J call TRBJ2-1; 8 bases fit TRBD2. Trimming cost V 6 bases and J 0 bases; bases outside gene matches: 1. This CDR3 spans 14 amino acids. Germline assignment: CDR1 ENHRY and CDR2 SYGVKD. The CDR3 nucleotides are TGTGCCATCAGCGGGACTAGCTCCTACAATGAGCAGTTCTTC. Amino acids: CAISGTSSYNEQFF.

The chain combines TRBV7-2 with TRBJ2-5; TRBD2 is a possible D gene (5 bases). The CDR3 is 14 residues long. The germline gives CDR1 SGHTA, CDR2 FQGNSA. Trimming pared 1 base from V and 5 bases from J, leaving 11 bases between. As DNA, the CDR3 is TGTGCCAGCAGCTTAGACAGTCGGGGTGAGACCCAGTACTTC. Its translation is CASSLDSRGETQYF.

DNA for the CDR3: TGTGCCAGCAAGGAGGGGGGGTACAATGAGCAGTTCTTC. Translation: CASKEGGYNEQFF. The rearrangement uses TRBV2 and TRBJ2-1; tentatively, D is TRBD2 (7 bases). Germline CDR1 SNHLY, CDR2 FYNNEI. Trimming stripped 7 bases from V and 4 bases from J, with 11 bases between. The CDR3 spans 13 residues.

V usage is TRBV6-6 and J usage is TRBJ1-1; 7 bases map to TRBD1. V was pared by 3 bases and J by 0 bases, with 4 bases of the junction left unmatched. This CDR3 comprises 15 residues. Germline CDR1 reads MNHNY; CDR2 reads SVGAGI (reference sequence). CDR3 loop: CASSYPGQLNTEAFF. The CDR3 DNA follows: TGTGCCAGCAGTTATCCGGGACAGTTGAACACTGAAGCTTTCTTT.